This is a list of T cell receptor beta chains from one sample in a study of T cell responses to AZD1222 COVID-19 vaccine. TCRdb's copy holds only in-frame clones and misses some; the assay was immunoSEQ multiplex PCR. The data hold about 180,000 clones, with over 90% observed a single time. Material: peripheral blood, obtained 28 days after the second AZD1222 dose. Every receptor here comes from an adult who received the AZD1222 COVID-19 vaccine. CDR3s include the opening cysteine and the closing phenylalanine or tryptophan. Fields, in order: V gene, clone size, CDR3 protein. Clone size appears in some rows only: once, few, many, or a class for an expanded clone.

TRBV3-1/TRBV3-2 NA CASSQESVNTIYF
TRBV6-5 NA CASRLTGGNQPQHF
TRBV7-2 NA CASSLNLQGYGYTF
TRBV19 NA CASSSEGDPPSNYGYTF
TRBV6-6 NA CASRGQGQGNQPQHF
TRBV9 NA CASSVEESGGETQYF
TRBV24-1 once CATSPGGVKTEAFF
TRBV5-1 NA CASSLDGPSYEQYF
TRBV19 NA CASSTRPPGPSSGANVLTF
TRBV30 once CAWSVGGAPGAREQYF
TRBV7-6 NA CASSSIPTNEKLFF
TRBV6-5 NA CASSYSAVGRGYEQYF
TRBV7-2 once CASSPLAGGPLTQYF
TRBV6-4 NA CASSDPGTTGTDTQYF
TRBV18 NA CASSPRRDSAYEQYF
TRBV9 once CASSVRGLAGGGTDTQYF
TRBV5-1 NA CASSFWDSDTDTQYF
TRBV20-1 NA CSASFSPDYGYTF
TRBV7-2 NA CASSSRTVRAETQYF
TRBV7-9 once CASSPFRDGGIYGYTF
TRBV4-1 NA CASSNSGSSYNSPLHF
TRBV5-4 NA CASSLVKAAGELFF